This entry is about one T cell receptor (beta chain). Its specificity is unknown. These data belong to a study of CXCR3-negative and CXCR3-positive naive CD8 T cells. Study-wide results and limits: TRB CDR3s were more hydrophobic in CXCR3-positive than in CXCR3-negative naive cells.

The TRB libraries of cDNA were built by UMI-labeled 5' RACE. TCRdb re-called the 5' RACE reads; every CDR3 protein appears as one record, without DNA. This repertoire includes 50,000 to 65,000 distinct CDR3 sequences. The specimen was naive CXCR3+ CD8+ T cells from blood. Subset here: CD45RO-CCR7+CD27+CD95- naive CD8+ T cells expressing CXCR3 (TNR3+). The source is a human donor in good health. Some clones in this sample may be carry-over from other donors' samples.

The CDR3 is CSASLAGWEETQYF. V is TRBV20-1 and J is TRBJ2-5; the TCRdb call, TRBD2, lacks DNA for checking. Germline CDR1 is DFQATT and CDR2 is SNEGSKA (reference sequence). The CDR3 runs 14 residues.